The T cell receptor beta chain described here comes from a study of immune cell composition in non-small cell lung cancer (dated 2017 in TCRdb). In terms of the full investigation: Histologic subtype was assigned using H&E plus p63, CK5, Napsin A and TTF-1 immunohistochemistry, mainly lung adenocarcinoma or squamous cell carcinoma. Using Adaptive Biotechnologies, the researchers ran TCR-beta sequencing on fewer than 45 paired NSCLC tumour and non-adjacent lung specimens, along with 26 tumour-only specimens. For supplementary cohort #1, made up of nine to ten lung adenocarcinoma cases, paired tumour/lung TCR-beta sequencing was done and TIL populations were generated so that tumour reactivity could be assessed. The subtype comparisons left out a handful of tumour specimens with TCR-beta data because those specimens were rare histological subtypes. On the study overall, not on this receptor specifically: The reactivity cohort was only around 9 cases, and tumour-reactive clones were not shown to share sequences with the dominant in vivo tumour-associated clones. Across 9 to 11 adenocarcinoma cases, TIL tumour reactivity correlated strongly with maximal tumour-associated clone frequency but not with overall clonality. Nearly half of NSCLC cases had tumour-associated clones >0.5%, with 75% to 80% of squamous carcinomas showing such clones compared with roughly 35% of adenocarcinomas. Significantly higher Top 10 clone scores and productive clonality were observed in lung squamous cell carcinoma than in lung adenocarcinoma tumours. No significant correlation was found between tumour TCR-beta clonality and smoking pack-years.

TCR-beta CDR3 regions were amplified from genomic DNA by a two-step multiplex PCR, with the second step adding Illumina-compatible adaptors. As a commercial immunoSEQ service, TCR-beta immunosequencing was carried out on an Illumina platform. The published analysis was carried out like this. Two measures summarised the repertoires: productive clonality, and Top 10 Clones, meaning the percentage of T-cell templates coming from the ten most frequent sequences. Productive clonality had a range of 0 to 1, where 1 means a monoclonal population. Sequences comprising at least 0.1% of tumour T-cell templates but absent from matched non-adjacent lung were defined as tumour-associated clones and were identified via log10 scatter plots. Student's t-tests were used for two-group comparisons, ANOVA for comparisons across stages, and linear regression for relationships, with analyses done in GraphPad Prism7 and R. TCRdb's version of the immuneACCESS table is confined to in-frame rearrangements and falls short of the full clone set. An unresolved V gene accounts for under half of the shortfall where checked; the remainder is of unknown origin. V, J and clone size derive from that table, while D and trimming were established from the DNA sequence. The sample includes approximately 4,000 clones, with 70% to 85% observed a single time. The ten largest account for approximately 8% of the sample.

On this clone: Its antigen specificity is not known. No per-base quality is available; no much larger clone lies one base away.

Frozen aliquots of unsorted single-cell suspensions were used for genomic DNA extraction with the QIAamp DNA kit. Surgically resected non-small cell lung cancer tissue was used for the tumour samples. Tissues were received within 2 hours of resection and were immediately processed into single-cell suspensions. Tissue was broken up mechanically, digested enzymatically with DNase I, collagenase I and hyaluronidase for 25 to 35 minutes at 37 degrees C, and then filtered and RBC-lysed. The junction carries 11 bases between V and J, which are trimmed by 3 bases and 6 bases respectively. For CDR1 and CDR2, the germline V gene (reference sequence) lists SEHNR and FQNEAQ. The CDR3 starts with the cysteine, ends with the phenylalanine, and has 13 residues. The read is trimmed to its CDR3 DNA, 39 bases read in frame from base 1.

Sequenced: lung tumor tissue. This TCR derives from a human donor with non-small cell lung cancer. The rearranged segments are TRBV7-9 and TRBJ1-2, with the D gene not confidently named. The CDR3 reads as follows: CASSFGGEDGYTF. The DNA reads as follows: TGTGCCAGCAGCTTTGGAGGCGAGGATGGCTACACCTTC.